The clone carrying this T cell receptor (beta chain) was recorded only once. Clinical history as reported by participants underpinned cohort assignment. Either two negative PCRs, clearance, or symptom resolution qualified Cohort 3 donors as recovered. The data were taken from a study of blood T cell repertoires in COVID-19. Study summary: Nucleic acid was either cDNA or gDNA, and it came from T cells, B-cell-depleted T cells, or PBMCs.

Sequencing used immunoSEQ multiplex PCR; TCRdb keeps in-frame clones, though not all of them. The sample yields hundreds of thousands of clones, 70% to 90% seen once. Sequencing was performed on PBMCs or T cells enriched from blood (not recorded which). The origin of this receptor is a man younger than 30 who had recovered from COVID-19.

CDR3 coding DNA: TGTGCCAGCAGTTTAGGACGGGACAGGAACACTGAAGCTTTCTTT. Its protein is CASSLGRDRNTEAFF. The V and J genes are TRBV27 and TRBJ1-1; 7 nucleotides line up with TRBD1. Germline trimming cut 2 bases from V and 1 base from J; bases unmatched to any gene: 4. CDR1 MNHEY and CDR2 SMNVEV come from the germline V gene (reference sequence). CDR3 length: 15 residues.